One T cell receptor (beta chain) is described in this entry. The presence of a unique molecular identifier marked each TCR cDNA molecule. MiXCR, applied by TCRdb to the 5' RACE reads, yields one record per CDR3 protein. The sample includes about 82,000 distinct CDR3 sequences, 10% to 15% of them seen just once. V lost 0 bases to trimming and J lost 1 base; unmatched junction nucleotides: 3. Germline V gene sequence: CDR1 SGHRS, CDR2 YFSETQ. The CDR3 totals 16 residues. These data belong to a study of spatial heterogeneity in lung cancer. About the study: TCR and UMI combinations that were unique each appeared, on average, more than ten times in raw reads.

Time point described: sample taken at primary tumor resection. In each case, whole RNA from tumor, nontumor lung or frozen PBMC was sequenced unsorted. Patients with untreated early-stage non-small cell lung cancer, numbering some 72, were the donors. This TCR came from a male donor with early-stage non-small cell lung cancer. Sequenced here: PBMCs, sampled at surgery. The chain is built from TRBV5-1 and TRBJ2-7; TRBD2 matches 11 bases. The CDR3 nucleotides are TGCGCCAGCAGCTTGGGACTAGCGGGGCGTTCCTACGAGCAGTACTTC. Protein: CASSLGLAGRSYEQYF.